This entry lists 23 T cell receptor beta chains sequenced from one sample in a study of T-cell memory formation after mild COVID-19 (dated by TCRdb to the early 2020s). The protocol used for the library was 5' RACE. This sample was sequenced with an Illumina NovaSeq 6000. The raw public data were reprocessed by TCRdb itself: fastp quality trimming at Q25, MiXCR clonotype calling, in-frame beta chains only. Entries that share a CDR3 protein sequence are merged under the most common genes and DNA. A total of some 320,000 distinct CDR3 sequences appear in this sample, approximately 14% of them only once. 20% to 25% of the sample lies in the top ten. The sequencing sample was made of PBMCs or a T cell subset sorted from them (not recorded which). The receptors shown here come from a man younger than 35 who had mild COVID-19 (a few samples of this study predate the infection). The sample titles of this study are shuffled in the database, so cell type and time point are left out; the donor was told from shared clones.

This clonotype was seen a few times. This rearrangement joins TRBV9 to TRBJ1-1; D might be TRBD1 (6 bases). The CDR3 consists of 15 residues. Trimming left V 0 bases short and J 2 bases short, with 11 bases between. Germline loops: CDR1 SGDLS, CDR2 YYNGEE. DNA for the CDR3: TGTGCCAGCAGCGTAGGAGGGGGGCCTAACACTGAAGCTTTCTTT. Translated: CASSVGGGPNTEAFF.

V usage is TRBV5-1 and J usage is TRBJ2-1; 9 nucleotides agree with TRBD2. The CDR3 has 16 residues. J was trimmed by 1 base and V by 2 bases; bases with no gene match: 4. Germline-derived CDR1 and CDR2 are SGHRS and YFSETQ. Here the CDR3 reads CASSFRSGGSYNEQFF. In nucleotides, the CDR3 is TGCGCCAGCAGCTTCAGAAGCGGGGGGTCCTACAATGAGCAGTTCTTC.

This clonotype was detected only a few times. The chain has TRBV5-1 and TRBJ2-5, with a possible D match to TRBD2 (6 bases). The V end lost 2 bases, the J end lost 4 bases, and 9 bases lay between the germline ends. In germline, CDR1 is SGHRS, CDR2 YFSETQ. The CDR3 runs 13 residues. The CDR3 DNA is TGCGCCAGCAGCTTCACAGCGGGAGAGACCCAGTACTTC. Translation: CASSFTAGETQYF.

The CDR3 coding sequence is TGTGCCAGCAGCGTCGGGACTCCCTGGAGTGAGACCCAGTACTTC. Its translation: CASSVGTPWSETQYF. This chain joins TRBV9 and TRBJ2-5; possible D gene TRBD2, 6 bases. The CDR3 is 15 amino acids. V was cut by 2 bases and J by 5 bases, with 16 bases left in between. Germline-derived CDR1 and CDR2 are SGDLS and YYNGEE.

J is TRBJ2-6 and V is TRBV4-2; D unclear. This CDR3 comprises 15 residues. CDR1 and CDR2 from the germline V gene are LGHNA and YNFKEQ. V lost 0 bases and J lost 0, with 3 bases in between. CDR3 DNA sequence: TGTGCCAGCAGCCAAGAAGACTCTGGGGCCAACGTCCTGACTTTC. This encodes CASSQEDSGANVLTF.

The chain is built from TRBV6-2 or TRBV6-3 and TRBJ1-2; no reliable D call. Trimming pared 3 bases from V and 3 bases from J, leaving 26 bases between. The CDR3 is 19 residues long. Looked up from germline, CDR1 is MNHEY and CDR2 is SVGEGT. CDR3 DNA: TGTGCCAGCAGTTATCGAGTGGGTTCCTCACGCTGGTTTTACTATGGCTACACCTTC. This codes for CASSYRVGSSRWFYYGYTF.

V gene TRBV27 combines with J gene TRBJ2-6; perhaps D is TRBD1 or TRBD2 (5 bases each). The germline gives CDR1 MNHEY, CDR2 SMNVEV (reference sequence). The CDR3 is 15 residues long. Between the trimmed V and J ends, which lost 8 bases and 1 base, there was a span of 12 bases. The CDR3 bases are TGTGCCAGCCAACCCGGGGCTTCTGGGGCCAACGTCCTGACTTTC. This sequence encodes CASQPGASGANVLTF.

In its sample, this clonotype was seen a few times. The V and J genes are TRBV2 and TRBJ2-7; a weak D match, TRBD2 (6 bases). CDR3 length equals 14 residues. The V gene's germline CDR1 is SNHLY and CDR2 FYNNEI. V lost 3 bases and J lost 3, with 12 bases in between. Written as DNA, the CDR3 is TGTGCCAGCAGTGACCTGGGGGGAAACTACGAGCAGTACGTC. It codes for CASSDLGGNYEQYV.

The genes are TRBV7-9 and TRBJ2-5; 9 bases fit TRBD1. The CDR3 has 15 amino acids. The J segment lost 5 bases and the V segment lost 4 bases, leaving 8 bases of the junction unmatched. Germline-derived CDR1 and CDR2 are SEHNR and FQNEAQ (reference sequence). In DNA form, the CDR3 reads TGTGCCAGCAGCTCCAACAGGGGGCGGTGGGAGACCCAGTACTTC. This codes for CASSSNRGRWETQYF.

The rearrangement joins TRBV12-3 or TRBV12-4 to TRBJ2-1; 12 nucleotides agree with TRBD2. Trimming removed 5 bases from V and 6 bases from J; junction bases left unmatched: 5. The CDR3 spans 15 residues. CDR3 nucleotide sequence: TGTGCCAGCAGTGCAACTAGCGGGGGGACCAATGAGCAGTTCTTC. Its translation: CASSATSGGTNEQFF.

This chain uses TRBV6-6 with TRBJ2-7, with D perhaps matching TRBD2 (6 bases). Trimming took off 6 bases at V and 7 bases at J, with 22 bases between the two ends. The V gene's germline CDR1 is MNHNY and CDR2 SVGAGI (reference sequence). The CDR3 spans 15 residues. As DNA, the CDR3 is TGTGCCAGCAGCCTGATTTGGTCTCCGGCGGGGGAGCAGTACGTC. Its protein is CASSLIWSPAGEQYV.

This clonotype was detected only a few times. The chain joins TRBV7-9 to TRBJ2-7; D is ambiguous. This CDR3 region has 12 residues. The V end was cut by 3 bases, the J end by 0 bases, with 3 bases between. Germline V gene lookup returns CDR1 SEHNR and CDR2 FQNEAQ (reference sequence). The CDR3 DNA sequence: TGTGCCAGCAGCTTCGACTCCTACGAGCAGTACGTC. It yields the protein CASSFDSYEQYV.

This chain links TRBV4-1 with TRBJ1-1; no definite D call. V dropped 1 base and J dropped 0 bases, with 6 bases sitting between them. The CDR3 extends over 14 amino acids. Germline V gives CDR1 MGHRA, CDR2 YSYEKL. The CDR3 reads CASSQVGVNTEAFF. As DNA, the CDR3 is TGCGCCAGCAGCCAAGTTGGGGTGAACACTGAAGCTTTCTTT.

The chain carries TRBV7-7 and TRBJ2-1; TRBD1 or TRBD2 may be the D gene (6 bases each). Germline CDR1 and CDR2: SSHAT and FNYEAQ (reference sequence). The CDR3 contains 16 residues. With 4 bases removed from V and 6 bases from J, the gap between germline ends came to 19 bases. The DNA of the CDR3 is TGTGCCAGCAGCTCAGGGAGGACAGTCGAGGGCAATGAGCAGTTCTTC. Translating it yields CASSSGRTVEGNEQFF.

This chain joins TRBV14 and TRBJ2-4; D perhaps matches TRBD1 (6 bases). Germline V CDR1 and CDR2: SGHDN, FVKESK. This CDR3 has 13 residues. The V end was cut by 5 bases, the J end by 6 bases, with 11 bases between. CDR3 sequence reads: CASSIIQGNIQYF. The CDR3 DNA reads TGTGCCAGCAGCATAATACAGGGAAACATTCAGTACTTC.

The V and J genes are TRBV3-1 and TRBJ1-6; D gene ambiguous. The CDR3 has 13 residues. CDR1 is LGHDT, CDR2 YNNKEL, per germline (reference sequence). V lost 3 bases to trimming and J lost 11 bases, with 11 bases between them. Written as DNA, the CDR3 is TGTGCCAGCAGCCAGGAAGACGTGACACCCCTCCACTTT. Protein: CASSQEDVTPLHF.

The chain carries TRBV5-1 and TRBJ2-5; unclear D gene. The CDR3 runs 14 residues. The germline V gene has CDR1 SGHRS and CDR2 YFSETQ. V lost 5 bases to trimming and J lost 2 bases, with 13 bases between them. CDR3 nucleotide sequence: TGCGCCAGCAGGGGAAGGACGTCGCAAGAGACCCAGTACTTC. It codes for CASRGRTSQETQYF.

The V gene is TRBV11-2, the J gene TRBJ2-7; the match to TRBD2 covers 8 bases. CDR3 size: 16 residues. The junction had 8 bases not matched to a gene; V was cut back by 1 base and J by 3 bases. Per germline, CDR1 SGHAT and CDR2 FQNNGV. CDR3 region: CASSLVTSGPNYEQYF. The CDR3 region has the DNA TGTGCCAGCAGCTTAGTTACTAGCGGACCCAACTACGAGCAGTACTTC.

This chain joins TRBV11-2 and TRBJ2-2; D is unresolved. The CDR3 is 13 residues long. Germline assignment: CDR1 SGHAT and CDR2 FQNNGV. Trimming left V 4 bases short and J 4 bases short, with 7 bases between. The CDR3 nucleotides read TGTGCCAGCAGCTCAAAAGCCACCGGGGAGCTGTTTTTT. It encodes CASSSKATGELFF.

The genes are TRBV11-3 and TRBJ2-3; D not resolved. CDR3 size: 13 residues. V was pared by 5 bases and J by 4 bases, with 10 bases between. Germline V CDR1 and CDR2: SGHNT, YENEEA. CDR3 sequence (DNA): TGTGCCAGCAGCACCGACTGGCCAGATACGCAGTATTTT. Amino acids: CASSTDWPDTQYF.

This clonotype was recorded a few times. This rearrangement joins TRBV7-2 to TRBJ2-5, with D uncertain. V was pared by 7 bases and J by 7 bases, with 19 bases between. Germline V lookup: CDR1 SGHTA, CDR2 FQGNSA. CDR3 length: 14 amino acids. The CDR3 loop is CASTETAPIRTQYF. CDR3 in DNA: TGTGCCAGCACCGAGACTGCTCCAATCCGGACCCAGTACTTC.

V gene TRBV10-3 combines with J gene TRBJ2-7, with unresolved D. CDR3 length equals 15 residues. The V and J ends lost 3 bases and 2 bases respectively, with 14 bases between them. Per germline, CDR1 ENHRY and CDR2 SYGVKD. CDR3 sequence (DNA): TGTGCCATCAGTGACTCTTCGGCGACCCCCTACGAGCAGTACTTC. Translating it yields CAISDSSATPYEQYF.

With respect to this clonotype: The junction shows a germline mismatch at one end, possibly a read error. The chain has TRBV18 and TRBJ2-7; TRBD1 matches 7 bases. The germline V gene has CDR1 KGHSH and CDR2 LQKENI. The CDR3 runs to 15 residues. DNA for the CDR3: TGTGCCAGCTCACACTCTGGACAGGACCCCTACGAACAGTACTTC. It encodes CASSHSGQDPYEQYF. Combining the CDR3 with reference TRBV18 and TRBJ2-7 gives the whole variable domain NAGVMQNPRHLVRRRGQEARLRCSPMKGHSHVYWYRQLPEEGLKFMVYLQKENIIDESGMPKERFSAEFPKEGPSILRIQQVVRGDSAAYFCASSHSGQDPYEQYFGPGTRLTVT.